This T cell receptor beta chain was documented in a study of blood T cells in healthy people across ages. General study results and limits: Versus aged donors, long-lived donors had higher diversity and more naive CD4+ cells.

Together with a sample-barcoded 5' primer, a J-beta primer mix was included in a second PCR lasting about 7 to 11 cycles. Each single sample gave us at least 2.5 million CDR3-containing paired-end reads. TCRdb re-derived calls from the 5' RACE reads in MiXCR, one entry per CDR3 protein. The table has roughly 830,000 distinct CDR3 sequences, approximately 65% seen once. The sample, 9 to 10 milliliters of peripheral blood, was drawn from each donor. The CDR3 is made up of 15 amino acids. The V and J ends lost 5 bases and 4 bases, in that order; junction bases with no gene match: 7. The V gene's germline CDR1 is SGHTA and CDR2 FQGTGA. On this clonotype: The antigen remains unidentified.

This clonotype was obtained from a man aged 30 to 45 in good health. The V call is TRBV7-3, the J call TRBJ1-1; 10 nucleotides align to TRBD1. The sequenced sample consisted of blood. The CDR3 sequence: CASSGTGDGGTEAFF. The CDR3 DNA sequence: TGTGCCAGCAGCGGGACAGGGGACGGTGGCACTGAAGCTTTCTTT.